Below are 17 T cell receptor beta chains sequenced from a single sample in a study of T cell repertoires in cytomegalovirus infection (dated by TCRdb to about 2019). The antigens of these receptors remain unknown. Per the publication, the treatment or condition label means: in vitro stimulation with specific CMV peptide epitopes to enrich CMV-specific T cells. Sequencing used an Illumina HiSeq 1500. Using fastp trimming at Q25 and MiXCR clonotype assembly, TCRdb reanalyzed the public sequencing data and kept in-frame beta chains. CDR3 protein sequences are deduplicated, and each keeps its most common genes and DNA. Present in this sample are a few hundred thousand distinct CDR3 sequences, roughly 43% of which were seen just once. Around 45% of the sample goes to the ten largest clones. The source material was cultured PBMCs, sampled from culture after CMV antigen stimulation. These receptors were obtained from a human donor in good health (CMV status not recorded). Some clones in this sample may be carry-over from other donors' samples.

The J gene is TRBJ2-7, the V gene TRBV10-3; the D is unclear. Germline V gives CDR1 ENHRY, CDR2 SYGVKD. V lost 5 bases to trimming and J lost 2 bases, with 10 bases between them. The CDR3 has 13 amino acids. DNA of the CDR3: TGTGCCATCAGTAGCGCAGGCCCCTACGAGCAGTACTTC. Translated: CAISSAGPYEQYF.

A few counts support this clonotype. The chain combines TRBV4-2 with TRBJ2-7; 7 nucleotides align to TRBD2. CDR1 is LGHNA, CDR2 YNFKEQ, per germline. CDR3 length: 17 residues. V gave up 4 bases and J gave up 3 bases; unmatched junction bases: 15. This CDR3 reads CASSPYFAEGGLYEQYF. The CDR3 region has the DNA TGTGCCAGCAGCCCATACTTCGCTGAGGGAGGGCTCTACGAGCAGTACTTC.

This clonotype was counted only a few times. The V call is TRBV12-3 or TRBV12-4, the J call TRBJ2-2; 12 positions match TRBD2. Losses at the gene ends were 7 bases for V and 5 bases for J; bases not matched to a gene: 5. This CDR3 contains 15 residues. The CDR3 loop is CASTHTSGRTGELFF. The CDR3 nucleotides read TGTGCCAGCACCCATACTAGCGGGAGGACCGGGGAGCTGTTTTTT.

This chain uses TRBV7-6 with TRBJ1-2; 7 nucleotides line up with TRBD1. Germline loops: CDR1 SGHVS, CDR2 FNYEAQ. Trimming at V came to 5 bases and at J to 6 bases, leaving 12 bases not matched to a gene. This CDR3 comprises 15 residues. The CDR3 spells CASSQGTALGHGYTF. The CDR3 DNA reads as TGTGCCAGCAGCCAGGGGACAGCCCTGGGCCATGGCTACACCTTC.

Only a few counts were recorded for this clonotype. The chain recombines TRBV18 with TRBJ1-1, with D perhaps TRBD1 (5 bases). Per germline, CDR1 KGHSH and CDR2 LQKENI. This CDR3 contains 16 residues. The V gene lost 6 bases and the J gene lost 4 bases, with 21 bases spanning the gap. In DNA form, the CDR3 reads TGTGCCAGCTCGCCCCAGGGCTCCGGGTGGGCCACTGAAGCTTTCTTT. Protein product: CASSPQGSGWATEAFF.

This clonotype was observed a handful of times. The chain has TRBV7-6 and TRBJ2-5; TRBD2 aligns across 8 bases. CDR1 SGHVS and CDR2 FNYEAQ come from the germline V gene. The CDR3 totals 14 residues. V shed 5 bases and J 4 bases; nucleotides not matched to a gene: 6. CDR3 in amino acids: CASSAPLAGETQYF. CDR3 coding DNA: TGTGCCAGCAGCGCCCCTCTAGCGGGAGAGACCCAGTACTTC.

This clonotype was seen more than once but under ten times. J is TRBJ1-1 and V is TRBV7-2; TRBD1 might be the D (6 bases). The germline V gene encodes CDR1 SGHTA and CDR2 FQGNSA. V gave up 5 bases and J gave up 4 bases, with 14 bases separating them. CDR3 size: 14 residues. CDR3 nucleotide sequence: TGTGCCAGCAGCCCGGGACAATGGGGCACTGAAGCTTTCTTT. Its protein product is CASSPGQWGTEAFF.

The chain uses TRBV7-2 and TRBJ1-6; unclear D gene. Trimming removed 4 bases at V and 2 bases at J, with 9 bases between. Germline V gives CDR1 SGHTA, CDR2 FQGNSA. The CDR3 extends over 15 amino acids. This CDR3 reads CASSSTRTYNSPLHF. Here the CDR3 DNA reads TGTGCCAGCAGCTCCACAAGAACCTATAATTCACCCCTCCACTTT.

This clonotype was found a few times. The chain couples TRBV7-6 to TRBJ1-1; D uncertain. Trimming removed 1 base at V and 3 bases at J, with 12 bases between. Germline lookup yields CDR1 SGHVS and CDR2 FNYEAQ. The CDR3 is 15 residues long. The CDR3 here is CASSLERGLDTEAFF. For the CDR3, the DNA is TGTGCCAGCAGCTTAGAACGGGGATTGGACACTGAAGCTTTCTTT.

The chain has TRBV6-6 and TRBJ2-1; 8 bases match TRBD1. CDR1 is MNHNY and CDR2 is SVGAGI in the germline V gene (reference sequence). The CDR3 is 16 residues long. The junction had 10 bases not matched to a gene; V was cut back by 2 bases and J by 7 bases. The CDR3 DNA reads TGTGCCAGCAGTTACAAAAGGACAGGGTCTCGGAATGAGCAGTTCTTC. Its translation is CASSYKRTGSRNEQFF.

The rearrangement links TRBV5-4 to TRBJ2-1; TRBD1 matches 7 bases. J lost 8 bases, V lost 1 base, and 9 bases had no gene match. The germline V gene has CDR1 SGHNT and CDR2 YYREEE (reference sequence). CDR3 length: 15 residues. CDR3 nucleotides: TGTGCCAGCAGCTTGTCAGGGGGTGAATACGATGAGCAGTTCTTC. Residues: CASSLSGGEYDEQFF.

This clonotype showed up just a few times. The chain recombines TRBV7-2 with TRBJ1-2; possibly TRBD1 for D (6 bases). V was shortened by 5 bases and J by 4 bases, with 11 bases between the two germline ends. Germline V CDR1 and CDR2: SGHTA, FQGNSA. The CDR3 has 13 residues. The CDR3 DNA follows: TGTGCCAGCAGCGAACAGGGAACCTATGGCTACACCTTC. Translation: CASSEQGTYGYTF.

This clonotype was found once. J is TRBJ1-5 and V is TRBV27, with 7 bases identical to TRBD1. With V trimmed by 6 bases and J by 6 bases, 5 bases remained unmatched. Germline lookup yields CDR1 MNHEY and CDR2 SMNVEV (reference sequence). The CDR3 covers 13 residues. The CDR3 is CASRGDSLQPQHF. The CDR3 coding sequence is TGTGCCAGCAGAGGGGACAGCCTTCAGCCCCAGCATTTT.

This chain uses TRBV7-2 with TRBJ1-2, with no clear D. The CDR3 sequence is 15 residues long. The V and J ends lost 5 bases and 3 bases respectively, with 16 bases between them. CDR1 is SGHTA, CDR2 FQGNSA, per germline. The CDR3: CASSDPGYADYGYTF. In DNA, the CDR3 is TGTGCCAGCAGCGATCCGGGGTATGCGGACTATGGCTACACCTTC.

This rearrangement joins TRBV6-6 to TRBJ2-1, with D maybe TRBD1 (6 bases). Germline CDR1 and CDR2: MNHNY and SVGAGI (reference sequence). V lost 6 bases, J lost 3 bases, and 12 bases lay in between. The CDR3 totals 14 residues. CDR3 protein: CASRAWTVYNEQFF. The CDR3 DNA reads TGTGCCAGCAGGGCTTGGACAGTCTACAATGAGCAGTTCTTC.

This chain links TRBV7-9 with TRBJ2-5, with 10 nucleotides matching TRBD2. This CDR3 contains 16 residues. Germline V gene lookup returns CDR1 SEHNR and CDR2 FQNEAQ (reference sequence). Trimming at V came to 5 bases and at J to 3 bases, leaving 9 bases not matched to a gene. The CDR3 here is CASSPAGTSEEETQYF. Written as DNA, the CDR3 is TGTGCCAGCAGCCCTGCCGGGACTAGCGAAGAAGAGACCCAGTACTTC.

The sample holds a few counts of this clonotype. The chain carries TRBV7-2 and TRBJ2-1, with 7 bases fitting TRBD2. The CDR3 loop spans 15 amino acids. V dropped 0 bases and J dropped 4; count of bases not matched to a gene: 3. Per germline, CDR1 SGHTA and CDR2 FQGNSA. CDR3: CASSLAGLPYNEQFF. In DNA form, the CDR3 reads TGTGCCAGCAGCTTAGCGGGACTACCTTACAATGAGCAGTTCTTC.